The 18 T cell receptor beta chains given below trace back to one sample, sequenced in a study of T-cell reconstitution after alpha-beta-depleted transplantation in children. Unique molecular identifiers were incorporated during preparation of the TCRbeta library. Via MiXCR, TCRdb re-called the PCR reads, giving one row per CDR3 protein. The sample carries 600,000 to 800,000 distinct CDR3 sequences, around 13% recorded once. Sample: PBMCs, taken before TCRalphabeta/CD19-depleted stem cell transplant. The receptors derive from a girl aged 2-10 years with congenital amegakaryocytic thrombocytopenia, due to receive a stem cell transplant.

CDR3 amino acids: CASSLEIQGASNGYTF. The DNA for the CDR3 is TGCGCCAGCAGCTTGGAGATCCAGGGGGCGTCTAATGGCTACACCTTC. The chain uses TRBV5-1 and TRBJ1-2; TRBD1 agrees at 8 bases. Germline V gene sequence: CDR1 SGHRS, CDR2 YFSETQ. The CDR3 sequence is 16 residues long. V trimming: 0 bases; J trimming: 6 bases; junction bases outside the gene matches: 10.

The table lists this clonotype with many counts. V and J are TRBV12-3 or TRBV12-4 and TRBJ2-2; 11 bases map to TRBD2. Trimming took 6 bases from V and 5 from J; bases not matched to a gene: 8. This CDR3 comprises 16 residues. CDR3 protein: CASSRLAGLHTGELFF. In DNA, the CDR3 is TGTGCCAGCAGCAGACTAGCGGGATTACATACCGGGGAGCTGTTTTTT.

This clonotype came up a few times. The CDR3, as DNA: TGCAGCGTTGAGGTCGACAAGGGGGAGTGGGAGACCCAGTACTTC. Encoded protein: CSVEVDKGEWETQYF. This rearrangement joins TRBV29-1 to TRBJ2-5, with D possibly being TRBD1 (6 bases). In germline, CDR1 is SQVTM, CDR2 ANQGSEA. The V and J ends lost 3 bases and 5 bases respectively, with 19 bases between them. This CDR3 contains 15 residues.

The V gene is TRBV12-3 or TRBV12-4, the J gene TRBJ2-3, with a weak D call TRBD2 (6 bases). Trimming took 5 bases from V and 2 from J, leaving 11 bases between them. The CDR3 extends over 14 amino acids. This CDR3 is CASSEQLATDTQYF. CDR3 nucleotides: TGTGCCAGCAGTGAACAACTAGCCACAGATACGCAGTATTTT.

This clonotype was found many times. This chain uses TRBV20-1 with TRBJ2-2; the D is unclear. This CDR3 has 15 residues. V lost 6 bases to trimming and J lost 5 bases, with 19 bases between them. Germline CDR1 is DFQATT and CDR2 is SNEGSKA (reference sequence). CDR3 bases: TGCAGTGCCCATCCGAGAGGATCCTGGACCGGGGAGCTGTTTTTT. It codes for CSAHPRGSWTGELFF.

V and J are TRBV20-1 and TRBJ1-2; D unresolved. The CDR3 length is 15 residues. CDR1 is DFQATT and CDR2 is SNEGSKA in the germline V gene (reference sequence). V lost 0 bases and J 0 bases, leaving 11 bases between the germline ends. DNA for the CDR3: TGCAGTGCTAGAGAGGCGACGGAGACTAACTATGGCTACACCTTC. Its protein is CSAREATETNYGYTF.

The table lists this clonotype with many counts. The J gene is TRBJ1-2, the V gene TRBV5-1, with 7 nucleotides matching TRBD1. Germline trimming cut 1 base from V and 3 bases from J; bases unmatched to any gene: 18. Germline CDR1 is SGHRS and CDR2 is YFSETQ. This CDR3 has 19 amino acids. CDR3 loop: CASSLPRDSVPLGYYGYTF. The CDR3 DNA is TGCGCCAGCAGCTTGCCGCGGGACAGCGTCCCTCTCGGGTACTATGGCTACACCTTC. The full variable domain, with the rest looked up from reference TRBV5-1 and TRBJ1-2, is KAGVTQTPRYLIKTRGQQVTLSCSPISGHRSVSWYQQTPGQGLQFLFEYFSETQRNKGNFPGRFSGRQFSNSRSEMNVSTLELGDSALYLCASSLPRDSVPLGYYGYTFGSGTRLTVV.

This clonotype was detected many times. The chain carries TRBV5-1 and TRBJ2-3; D may be TRBD2 (6 bases). V shed 3 bases and J shed 7 bases, with 21 bases lying between them. Germline V gene sequence: CDR1 SGHRS, CDR2 YFSETQ. This CDR3 region has 16 residues. The DNA of the CDR3 is TGCGCCAGCAGCTATGATCAGAGCGGGCGTATTAATACGCAGTATTTT. It yields the protein CASSYDQSGRINTQYF.

This clonotype occurred many times. The genes are TRBV10-3 and TRBJ2-4; TRBD1 matches 7 bases. CDR3 size: 13 residues. V was clipped by 4 bases and J by 8 bases; unmatched bases: 5. Germline CDR1 reads ENHRY; CDR2 reads SYGVKD. CDR3 sequence: CAISGGQEDIQYF. CDR3 DNA: TGTGCCATCAGTGGCGGACAGGAGGACATTCAGTACTTC.

This sequence joins TRBV7-8 and TRBJ1-5; 8 nucleotides align to TRBD1. V shed 6 bases, J shed 5 bases, and the junction held 12 bases outside the gene matches. Germline CDR1 and CDR2: SGHVS and FQNEAQ. The CDR3 consists of 16 residues. CDR3 bases: TGTGCCAGCAGGTTGGGGACGGGACAGGTAGATCAGCCCCAGCATTTT. Its translation is CASRLGTGQVDQPQHF.

CDR3 bases: TGTGCCAGCAGTCACACCCCCAATAGCGGGAGCTTTAGTGAGCAGTTCTTC. It specifies CASSHTPNSGSFSEQFF. The chain recombines TRBV28 with TRBJ2-1; 9 bases line up with TRBD2. The V and J ends lost 5 bases and 9 bases, in that order; junction bases with no gene match: 17. The CDR3 length is 17 residues. Germline V gives CDR1 MDHEN, CDR2 SYDVKM.

This clonotype was counted at least ten times. The rearrangement links TRBV11-1 to TRBJ2-1; D tentatively fits TRBD1 or TRBD2 (5 bases each). The germline V gene encodes CDR1 SGHAT and CDR2 FQDESV (reference sequence). The CDR3 is 17 amino acids. The V gene lost 5 bases and the J gene lost 0 bases, with 17 bases spanning the gap. The CDR3 spells CASSPRDLGYSYNEQFF. The CDR3 DNA sequence: TGTGCCAGCAGCCCCCGGGACCTGGGATACTCCTACAATGAGCAGTTCTTC.

This clonotype was counted only a few times. The V and J genes are TRBV6-5 and TRBJ2-7; 10 nucleotides agree with TRBD1. This CDR3 has 15 residues. Germline CDR1 MNHEY, CDR2 SVGAGI. Losses at the gene ends were 2 bases for V and 2 bases for J; bases not matched to a gene: 3. In nucleotides, the CDR3 is TGTGCCAGCAGTTACATTGGACAGGGGGCCTACGAGCAGTACTTC. Protein: CASSYIGQGAYEQYF.

The sample holds a few counts of this clonotype. The rearrangement joins TRBV4-1 to TRBJ2-7; a weak D match, TRBD2 (6 bases). Trimming pared 1 base from V and 0 bases from J, leaving 13 bases between. Germline assignment: CDR1 MGHRA and CDR2 YSYEKL. This CDR3 spans 16 amino acids. CDR3 region: CASSQGRARSSYEQYF. CDR3 nucleotides: TGCGCCAGCAGCCAAGGGAGGGCCCGGAGCTCCTACGAGCAGTACTTC.

This clonotype has ten or more counts. V and J are TRBV29-1 and TRBJ2-2; D uncertain. Looked up from germline, CDR1 is SQVTM and CDR2 is ANQGSEA. Trimming removed 7 bases at V and 7 bases at J, with 10 bases between. This CDR3 has 11 amino acids. CDR3 nucleotide sequence: TGCAGCGGTCTCGGTGGCGGGGAGCTGTTTTTT. The encoded protein is CSGLGGGELFF.

In this sample, this clonotype turned up many times. V is TRBV19 and J is TRBJ1-2, with 10 bases matching TRBD1. Germline V lookup: CDR1 LNHDA, CDR2 SQIVND (reference sequence). Losses at the gene ends were 7 bases for V and 3 bases for J; bases not matched to a gene: 5. The CDR3 has 14 amino acids. DNA of the CDR3: TGTGCCAGTACCCGGGACAGGGGATACTATGGCTACACCTTC. Translating gives CASTRDRGYYGYTF.

This clonotype was found many times. This chain connects TRBV6-5 to TRBJ2-1; 9 bases line up with TRBD1. The CDR3 has 16 residues. Germline CDR1 is MNHEY and CDR2 is SVGAGI. J was trimmed by 6 bases and V by 2 bases; bases with no gene match: 8. CDR3 in amino acids: CASSYKRGQGCNEQFF. Written as DNA, the CDR3 is TGTGCCAGCAGTTACAAGCGGGGACAGGGTTGCAATGAGCAGTTCTTC.

This clonotype was seen many times. This rearrangement joins TRBV7-7 to TRBJ2-2, with 10 nucleotides matching TRBD2. Germline-derived CDR1 and CDR2 are SSHAT and FNYEAQ (reference sequence). With V trimmed by 1 base and J by 5 bases, 4 bases remained unmatched. The CDR3 has 16 amino acids. In DNA, the CDR3 is TGTGCCAGCAGCTTAGGCGCTAGCGGGAGAACCGGGGAGCTGTTTTTT. Protein product: CASSLGASGRTGELFF.